This T cell receptor (beta chain) is from a study of low-dose radiotherapy and immunotherapy resistance in tumors. Study context: Cohort 1 patients were irradiated with 0.5 Gy fractions every 2 weeks to 6.5 Gy total. Intravenously given cyclophosphamide 200 mg/m2 followed a two-week schedule that placed each dose one day before radiation and immunotherapy.

This clonotype was recorded at least ten times. Primers targeting TRAV and TRBV primed first-strand cDNA, covering alpha and beta chains. TCRs underwent 15 to 20 PCR cycles of amplification with a constant-region primer and V-primer adapter. The isolated mRNA underwent amplification through in vitro transcription. TCRdb ran MiXCR on the reads and lists one entry per CDR3 protein. The data show under 95,000 distinct CDR3 sequences, with 15% to 20% seen just once and 2.5% to 3.5% held by the top ten. Time point described: before trial treatment. Donors received nivolumab, ipilimumab, aspirin, low-dose cyclophosphamide and low-dose radiotherapy. The clonotype comes from a male donor with prostate cancer. Sequencing was performed on PBMCs, taken before treatment.

The CDR3 coding sequence is TGCAGCGTTAGAGATGGTAGGGGCAACGAGCAGTACTTC. Its translation is CSVRDGRGNEQYF. The gene calls are TRBV29-1 and TRBJ2-7; possible D gene TRBD1, 5 bases. Trimming removed 5 bases at V and 5 bases at J, with 16 bases between. The germline CDR1 and CDR2 sequences are SQVTM and ANQGSEA. The CDR3 has 13 residues.